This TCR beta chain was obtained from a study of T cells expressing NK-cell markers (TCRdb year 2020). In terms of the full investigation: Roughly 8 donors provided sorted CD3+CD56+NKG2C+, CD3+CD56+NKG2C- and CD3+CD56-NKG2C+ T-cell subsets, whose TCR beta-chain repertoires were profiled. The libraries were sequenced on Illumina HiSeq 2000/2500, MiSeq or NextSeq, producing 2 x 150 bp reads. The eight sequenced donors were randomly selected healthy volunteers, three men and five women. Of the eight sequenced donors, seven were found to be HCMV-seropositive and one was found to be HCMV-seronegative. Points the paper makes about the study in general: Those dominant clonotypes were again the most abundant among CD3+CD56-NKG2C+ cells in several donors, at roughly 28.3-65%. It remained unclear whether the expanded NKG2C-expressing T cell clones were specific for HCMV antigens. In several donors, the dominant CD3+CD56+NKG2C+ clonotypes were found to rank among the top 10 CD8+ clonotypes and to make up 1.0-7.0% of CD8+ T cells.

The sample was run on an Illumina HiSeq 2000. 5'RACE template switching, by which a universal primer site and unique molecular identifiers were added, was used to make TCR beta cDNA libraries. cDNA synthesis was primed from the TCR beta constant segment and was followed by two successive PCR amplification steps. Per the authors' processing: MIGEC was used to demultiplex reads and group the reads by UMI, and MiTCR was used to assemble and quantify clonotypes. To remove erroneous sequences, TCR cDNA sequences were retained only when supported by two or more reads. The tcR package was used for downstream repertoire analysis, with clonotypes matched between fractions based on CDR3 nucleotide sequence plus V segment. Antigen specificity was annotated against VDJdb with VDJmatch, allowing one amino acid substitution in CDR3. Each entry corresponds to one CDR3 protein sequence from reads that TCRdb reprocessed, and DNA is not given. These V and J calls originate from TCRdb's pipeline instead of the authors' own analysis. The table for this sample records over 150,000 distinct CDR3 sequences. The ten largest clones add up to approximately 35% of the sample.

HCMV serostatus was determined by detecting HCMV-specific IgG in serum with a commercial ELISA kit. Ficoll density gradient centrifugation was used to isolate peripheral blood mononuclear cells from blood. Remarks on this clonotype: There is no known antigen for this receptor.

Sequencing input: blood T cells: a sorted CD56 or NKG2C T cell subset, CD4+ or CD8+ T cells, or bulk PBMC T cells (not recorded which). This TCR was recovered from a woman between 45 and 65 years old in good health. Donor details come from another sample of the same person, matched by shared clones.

The CDR3 reads as follows: CASSKSGYEAFF. The chain is made from TRBV19 and TRBJ1-1. Measured from the cysteine to the phenylalanine, the CDR3 is 12 residues long. DNA is not on record. CDR1 and CDR2 were assigned from the germline V gene (reference sequence) as LNHDA and SQIVND.